This T cell receptor beta chain comes out of a study of long-term antiretroviral therapy in people with HIV. Running of the v3.0 immunoSEQ assay took place at survey level. Using immunoSEQ multiplex PCR, the repertoire was profiled, and TCRdb retains in-frame clones only, with some absent. The sample lists some 14,000 clones; around 80% were seen once. Germline assignment: CDR1 SNHLY and CDR2 FYNNEI. J lost 3 bases, V lost 7 bases, and 10 bases had no gene match. The length of the CDR3 is 15 residues. V is TRBV2 and J is TRBJ2-7; 9 positions match TRBD1. The receptor's source is a man aged 40-50 years with HIV. Material: unsorted PBMCs, obtained 3.1 years after starting antiretroviral therapy. The CDR3 reads CASILTGTGNYEQYF. In nucleotides, the CDR3 is TGTGCCAGCATCCTAACCGGGACAGGGAACTACGAGCAGTACTTC.